Listed below are T cell receptor beta chains from one sample, sequenced in a study of blood T cells in healthy people across ages. TCRdb redid the calling of the 5' RACE reads with MiXCR, one entry per CDR3 protein. This table holds hundreds of thousands of distinct CDR3 sequences, over 40% found once. The sample taken for sequencing was blood. The receptors were gathered from a man of 80 years or more in good health. The CDR3 runs from the conserved cysteine through the conserved F or W. A D gene is named only where the DNA matches it firmly. Some rows have no size entry. The others give once, few or many, or a class for an expanded clone.

.	TRBV7-2	TRBJ1-2	.	CASSSGGQTSYGYTF	TGTGCCAGCAGCTCCGGGGGGCAGACCAGCTATGGCTACACCTTC
few	TRBV4-3	TRBJ2-1	.	CASSQVKTLAGEQFF	TGCGCCAGCAGCCAAGTGAAAACCCTAGCAGGTGAGCAGTTCTTC
many	TRBV28	TRBJ2-7	TRBD1	CASRDRDSSYEQYF	TGTGCCAGCAGAGACAGGGACAGCTCCTACGAGCAGTACTTC
few	TRBV7-9	TRBJ2-5	.	CASSSTSAGTQYF	TGTGCCAGCAGCTCCACTAGTGCAGGGACCCAGTACTTC
few	TRBV7-2	TRBJ2-5	.	CASRPGLTPEETQYF	TGTGCCAGCAGGCCAGGGCTTACACCCGAGGAGACCCAGTACTTC
few	TRBV28	TRBJ1-1	.	CASSFSDSHSEAFF	TGTGCCAGCAGTTTCAGTGACAGTCACTCAGAAGCTTTCTTT
few	TRBV14	TRBJ2-7	.	CASSQSRAREQYF	TGTGCCAGCAGCCAAAGTCGGGCGCGCGAGCAGTACTTC
.	TRBV5-4	TRBJ2-7	.	CASSIGGGDEQYF	TGTGCCAGCAGCATAGGAGGTGGGGACGAGCAGTACTTC
few	TRBV7-2	TRBJ2-2	.	CASSLVPNTGELFF	TGTGCCAGCAGCTTAGTCCCGAACACCGGGGAGCTGTTTTTT
.	TRBV7-2	TRBJ2-7	.	CASSSSRATNYEQYF	TGTGCCAGCAGCTCTAGCCGGGCCACTAACTACGAGCAGTACTTC